This TCR beta chain emerged from a study of vaccination and CD4 T cells after COVID-19. Study information: Convalescent participants consisted of six males and four females, two being Hispanic. Study-level points and caveats: Post-vaccination, and not before, a median roughly 86% of reactive clones appeared in convalescent patients.

Oncomine TCR Beta short-read sequencing was applied to DNA from cultured CD4+ T cells. TCRdb reanalysed the PCR reads using MiXCR and keeps one entry per CDR3 protein. The data hold around 20,000 distinct CDR3 sequences, with nearly 55% observed a single time. Noted treatment: roughly 11-day PBMC culture with coronavirus spike peptide pools or control peptides (ViraFEST assay). Once peptide pools had expanded antigen-specific T cells, ViraFEST sequenced TCRs. V was trimmed by 2 bases and J by 2 bases, leaving 3 bases between them. Germline CDR1 reads MDHEN; CDR2 reads SYDVKM. The CDR3 spans 12 residues. This clonotype occurred a few times. The antigen is undetermined.

This TCR came from a human donor who had recovered from COVID-19. The V call is TRBV28, the J call TRBJ1-1; D is unclear. The sequenced material came from CD4+ T cells from blood, cultured in vitro. The CDR3 nucleotides read TGTGCCAGCAGTTTAGTCAACACTGAAGCTTTCTTT. It is translated as CASSLVNTEAFF.